A selection of T cell receptor beta chains follows, all from one sample in a study of shared clonotypes between healthy human individuals. The data were produced by immunoSEQ multiplex PCR, yet TCRdb's version contains in-frame clones alone and is incomplete. The table records 2 million to 3 million clones, around nine tenths of them present only once. Sequencing was carried out using naive CD4+ T cells sorted from blood. These receptors were collected from a man between 18 and 35 years old in good health. The CDR3 runs from the conserved cysteine through the conserved F or W. The D gene is left open where the match is weak. Only part of the rows carry a size: once, few, many, or a class if the clone is expanded.

NA	NA	TRBJ2-7	TRBV19	TGTGCCAGTAGTGGGTGGACAGACATCGAGCAGTACTTC	CASSGWTDIEQYF
TRBD2	NA	TRBJ2-5	TRBV2	TGTGCCAGCAGTGAAGTGGGACTAGCGGGGGCCCAAGAGACCCAGTACTTC	CASSEVGLAGAQETQYF
TRBD1	NA	TRBJ1-1	TRBV20-1	TGCAGTGCTAGAGAGCAGGGGGAGGCTTTCTTT	CSAREQGEAFF
NA	NA	TRBJ2-7	TRBV14	TGTGCCAGCAGCCAAGCTACTAAGAGAGAGCAGTACTTC	CASSQATKREQYF
NA	NA	TRBJ2-1	TRBV6-5	TGTGCCAGCAGACCCTTCGGGGCCCCCAATGAGCAGTTCTTC	CASRPFGAPNEQFF
NA	NA	TRBJ2-3	TRBV6-5	TGTGCCAGCAGTTACTCGAGGGCCGGGACGCAGTATTTT	CASSYSRAGTQYF
NA	NA	TRBJ2-3	TRBV25-1	TGTGCCAGCAGAGGGTCGTGGGGGAAGTACACAGATACGCAGTATTTT	CASRGSWGKYTDTQYF
NA	NA	TRBJ2-1	TRBV6-5	TGTGCCAGCAGTGTTACTAGAAACAATGAGCAGTTCTTC	CASSVTRNNEQFF
TRBD1	NA	TRBJ1-2	TRBV6-1	TGTGCCAGCAGTGGCGACAGGGGGCTCGGCTACACCTTC	CASSGDRGLGYTF
NA	NA	TRBJ1-6	TRBV25-1	TGTGCCAGCCAGCGGGTGGAGAATTCACCCCTCCACTTT	CASQRVENSPLHF
NA	NA	TRBJ1-2	TRBV6-6	TGTGCCAGCAAAAGATCCGCCAGGGCCTCTGGCTACACCTTC	CASKRSARASGYTF
TRBD1	NA	TRBJ1-6	TRBV2	TGTGCCAGCAGTGAAGGGGGAGCAGGGACAGGTTCACCCCTCCACTTT	CASSEGGAGTGSPLHF
TRBD1	NA	TRBJ1-1	TRBV11-2	TGTGCCAGCAGCTTAACAGGGGGGAAGGGGAACACTGAAGCTTTCTTT	CASSLTGGKGNTEAFF
NA	NA	TRBJ1-4	TRBV5-1	TGCGCCAGCAGCTTGGCCGGTGAAAAACTGTTTTTT	CASSLAGEKLFF
NA	NA	TRBJ2-1	TRBV7-2	TGTGCCAGCAGAGGGCAGTTCTTC	CASRGQFF
TRBD1	NA	TRBJ2-7	TRBV4-1	TGCGCCAGCAGCCAGACAGGGCTGGCGGCCGAGCAGTACTTC	CASSQTGLAAEQYF
NA	NA	TRBJ2-2	TRBV6-5	TGTGCCAGCAGACGATCAAATCTTAGCCCCGGGGAGCTGTTTTTT	CASRRSNLSPGELFF
NA	NA	TRBJ1-1	TRBV5-1	TGCGCCAGCAGCTTGGATGGGTCGGGACATGGGGCTTTCTTT	CASSLDGSGHGAFF
TRBD1	NA	TRBJ1-2	TRBV19	TGTGCCAGTACTATCTCAGGGACAGGGGGCGGCTATGGCTACACCTTC	CASTISGTGGGYGYTF
NA	NA	TRBJ2-3	TRBV6-5	TGTGCCAGCAGTTCGCCCGGGGCCACAGATACGCAGTATTTT	CASSSPGATDTQYF
NA	NA	TRBJ2-7	TRBV30	TGTGCCTGGAGTGAGACCGGGACCGAGCAGTACTTC	CAWSETGTEQYF
NA	NA	TRBJ2-1	TRBV11-3	TGTGCCAGCAGCTTAGAAACAGGGAACGAGCAGTTCTTC	CASSLETGNEQFF
TRBD1	NA	TRBJ1-2	TRBV19	TGTGCCAGTAGCCTCCGGGACAGGGGAGTTAACTATGGCTACACCTTC	CASSLRDRGVNYGYTF
NA	few	TRBJ1-1	TRBV18	TGTGCCAGCTCATGGTCAGGGACCACTGAAGCTTTCTTT	CASSWSGTTEAFF
NA	NA	TRBJ1-5	TRBV25-1	TGTGCCAGCCATGACCGGGAGGATGTGAGGCATCAGCCCCAGCATTTT	CASHDREDVRHQPQHF
TRBD1	NA	TRBJ1-2	TRBV18	TGTGCCAGCTCAGCCGACAGGGCCGGTAATAGCTTCGCCTTC	CASSADRAGNSFAF
NA	NA	TRBJ2-6	TRBV5-5	TGTGCCAGCAGCCTCAACCTGGGGTCTGGGGCCAACGTCCTGACTTTC	CASSLNLGSGANVLTF
TRBD1	NA	TRBJ1-5	TRBV7-3	TGTGCCAGCAGCTTAACGAAGGACAGGGAGAATCAGCCCCAGCATTTT	CASSLTKDRENQPQHF
NA	NA	TRBJ2-7	TRBV25-1	TGTGCCAGCCAAAGTCGAGGGGGCTACGAGCAGTACTTC	CASQSRGGYEQYF
NA	NA	TRBJ2-1	TRBV19	TGTGCCAGTAGTATAAGAACTTCCAGGGACAATGAGCAGTTCTTC	CASSIRTSRDNEQFF
NA	NA	TRBJ2-3	TRBV9	TGTGCCAGCAGCGTAGAGGCTAGCGGCACAGATACGCAGTATTTT	CASSVEASGTDTQYF
NA	few	TRBJ1-6	TRBV6-1	TGTGCCAGCAGTGAAGCCTTGCCTCCGGGGAGTCTCCACTTT	CASSEALPPGSLHF
NA	NA	TRBJ2-6	TRBV7-2	TGTGCCAGCAGCTTACGGGGCTCAAGCTCTGGGGCCAACGTCCTGACTTTC	CASSLRGSSSGANVLTF
TRBD1	NA	TRBJ2-1	TRBV5-6	TGTGCCAGCAGCTGGGGCGGACAGGTGTTCTACAATGAGCAGTTCTTC	CASSWGGQVFYNEQFF
TRBD1	NA	TRBJ1-4	TRBV28	TGTGCCAGCAGTTTATCAGGGACAGGGGTTGAAAAACTGTTTTTT	CASSLSGTGVEKLFF
NA	NA	TRBJ1-3	TRBV6-5	TGTGCCAGCAGTTACGGTGGGAGCTCTGGAAACACCATATATTTT	CASSYGGSSGNTIYF
TRBD1	NA	TRBJ1-4	TRBV5-4	TGTGCCAGCAGCTTGGGCGGGGGACAGAAGAGCGAAAAACTGTTTTTT	CASSLGGGQKSEKLFF
NA	NA	TRBJ2-2	TRBV27	TGTGCCAGCAGTTTTATCAGGGGGGCCGGGGAGCTGTTTTTT	CASSFIRGAGELFF
NA	NA	TRBJ2-3	TRBV6-5	TGTGCCAGCAATAGGGGGGGCCTGGATACGCAGTATTTT	CASNRGGLDTQYF